These 21 T cell receptor beta chains originate from one sample sequenced in a study of shared clonotypes between healthy human individuals. Some clones are missing from TCRdb's copy, which holds only in-frame ones; the method was immunoSEQ multiplex PCR. Of hundreds of thousands of clones in the sample, less than 80% were seen once. The sample comprised memory CD4+ T cells sorted from blood. Sample subset: CD45RA-negative fraction. These receptor sequences come from a woman aged 25 to 39 in good health.

V is TRBV28 and J is TRBJ2-7; D may be TRBD1 or TRBD2 (5 bases each). Germline values: CDR1 MDHEN, CDR2 SYDVKM. CDR3 size: 12 residues. V was shortened by 8 bases and J by 3 bases, with 11 bases between the two germline ends. The CDR3 loop reads CASGWGYYEQYF. The CDR3 bases are TGTGCCAGCGGGTGGGGGTACTACGAGCAGTACTTC. The whole variable domain, remainder taken from reference TRBV28 and TRBJ2-7, is DVKVTQSSRYLVKRTGEKVFLECVQDMDHENMFWYRQDPGLGLRLIYFSYDVKMKEKGDIPEGYSVSREKKERFSLILESASTNQTSMYLCASGWGYYEQYFGPGTRLTVT.

V is TRBV11-2 and J is TRBJ2-1; D unclear. The CDR3 is 15 residues long. CDR1 SGHAT and CDR2 FQNNGV come from the germline V gene. V was cut by 4 bases and J by 4 bases, with 14 bases left in between. This CDR3 is CASSSDRARYNEQFF. The CDR3 coding sequence is TGTGCCAGCAGCTCCGACCGGGCTCGGTACAATGAGCAGTTCTTC.

The chain uses TRBV27 and TRBJ2-5; 9 positions agree with TRBD2. J was trimmed by 3 bases and V by 6 bases; bases with no gene match: 5. The CDR3 length is 14 residues. Per germline, CDR1 MNHEY and CDR2 SMNVEV (reference sequence). This CDR3 reads CASRTGTSKETQYF. The DNA of the CDR3 is TGTGCCAGCAGAACCGGGACTAGCAAAGAGACCCAGTACTTC.

This clone was seen once. The genes are TRBV5-1 and TRBJ2-1, with TRBD1 identical over 8 bases. The V segment lost 4 bases and the J segment 5 bases; nucleotides outside the gene matches: 5. The CDR3 is made up of 14 amino acids. Per germline, CDR1 SGHRS and CDR2 YFSETQ. The CDR3 DNA follows: TGCGCCAGCAGCCCAGGGGGCTCACACAATGAGCAGTTCTTC. It encodes CASSPGGSHNEQFF.

This chain links TRBV25-1 with TRBJ2-2; maybe TRBD1 (5 bases). Germline CDR1 reads MGHDK; CDR2 reads SYGVNS. V shed 2 bases and J shed 3 bases, with 7 bases lying between them. This CDR3 has 14 residues. CDR3 bases: TGTGCCAGCAGTGAACCAGGGTACACCGGGGAGCTGTTTTTT. Protein sequence: CASSEPGYTGELFF.

The chain carries TRBV27 and TRBJ2-5; TRBD2 matches 9 bases. The V gene's germline CDR1 is MNHEY and CDR2 SMNVEV (reference sequence). There are 18 residues in the CDR3. Germline trimming cut 0 bases from V and 7 bases from J; bases unmatched to any gene: 15. In DNA, the CDR3 is TGTGCCAGCAGTTTATCGTCGGCTACCAGCGGGAGGCCTCGGACCCAGTACTTC. Residues: CASSLSSATSGRPRTQYF.

This clone was counted a few times. The V gene is TRBV5-1, the J gene TRBJ1-1; possibly TRBD1 for D (6 bases). The germline V gene has CDR1 SGHRS and CDR2 YFSETQ. The CDR3 is 15 residues long. Trimming stripped 0 bases from V and 0 bases from J, with 9 bases between. CDR3 DNA: TGCGCCAGCAGCTTGGAGGAGGGGGTGAACACTGAAGCTTTCTTT. This encodes CASSLEEGVNTEAFF.

The chain's CDR3 is CASSLGLLGGTGELFF. CDR3 sequence (DNA): TGCGCCAGCAGCTTGGGGCTCCTAGGCGGCACCGGGGAGCTGTTTTTT. The chain joins TRBV5-1 to TRBJ2-2; no firm D call. Trimming pared 0 bases from V and 4 bases from J, leaving 13 bases between. CDR3 length: 16 residues. Germline V CDR1 and CDR2: SGHRS, YFSETQ.

This clone appeared many times. The chain joins TRBV29-1 to TRBJ1-2, with 11 positions matching TRBD1. Germline values: CDR1 SQVTM, CDR2 ANQGSEA. V lost 4 bases to trimming and J lost 5 bases; unmatched junction nucleotides: 6. CDR3 size: 14 residues. The CDR3 coding sequence is TGCAGCGTTGTATCAGGGACAGGGGGGTATGGCTACACCTTC. Its translation is CSVVSGTGGYGYTF.

The chain links TRBV6-1 to TRBJ2-1; 7 bases match TRBD2. From germline, CDR1 is MNHNS and CDR2 SASEGT. Trimming removed 7 bases from V and 10 bases from J; junction bases left unmatched: 7. The CDR3 contains 12 residues. DNA for the CDR3: TGTGCCAGCATGGGAAGGGGACTAGAGCAGTTCTTC. Protein: CASMGRGLEQFF.

The rearrangement joins TRBV29-1 to TRBJ2-2; weak D call: TRBD1 (5 bases). The germline V gene has CDR1 SQVTM and CDR2 ANQGSEA. CDR3 length: 15 amino acids. Between the trimmed V and J ends, which lost 7 bases and 7 bases, there was a span of 22 bases. CDR3 loop: CSAQRSGNMGGELFF. The CDR3 DNA reads TGCAGCGCTCAAAGGTCAGGGAATATGGGCGGGGAGCTGTTTTTT.

This chain uses TRBV5-4 with TRBJ2-7; perhaps TRBD1 as D (6 bases). This CDR3 has 13 amino acids. Trimming pared 0 bases from V and 3 bases from J, leaving 7 bases between. Germline values: CDR1 SGHNT, CDR2 YYREEE (reference sequence). The CDR3 region is CASSLAGHYEQYF. The CDR3 bases are TGTGCCAGCAGCTTGGCGGGACACTACGAGCAGTACTTC.

This clone appeared many times. The gene calls are TRBV7-9 and TRBJ1-2; no firm D call. Germline CDR1 reads SEHNR; CDR2 reads FQNEAQ (reference sequence). The V gene lost 5 bases and the J gene lost 2 bases, with 15 bases spanning the gap. The CDR3 sequence is 15 residues long. Here the CDR3 reads CASSPIQTLNYGYTF. The CDR3 bases are TGTGCCAGCAGCCCTATTCAGACATTGAACTATGGCTACACCTTC. Variable domain in full (rest from reference TRBV7-9 and TRBJ1-2): DTGVSQNPRHKITKRGQNVTFRCDPISEHNRLYWYRQTLGQGPEFLTYFQNEAQLEKSRLLSDRFSAERPKGSFSTLEIQRTEQGDSAMYLCASSPIQTLNYGYTFGSGTRLTVV.

The chain employs TRBV5-1 and TRBJ2-5; tentatively, D is TRBD1 (6 bases). The CDR3 has 14 residues. Germline V gene sequence: CDR1 SGHRS, CDR2 YFSETQ. V gave up 4 bases and J gave up 3 bases, with 13 bases separating them. CDR3: CASSRGHEEETQYF. CDR3 nucleotides: TGCGCCAGCAGCAGGGGACACGAGGAAGAGACCCAGTACTTC.

V gene TRBV11-3 combines with J gene TRBJ2-7, with TRBD1 matching over 8 bases. Germline V CDR1 and CDR2: SGHNT, YENEEA. This CDR3 contains 13 residues. With V trimmed by 3 bases and J by 5 bases, 3 bases remained unmatched. The CDR3 region has the DNA TGTGCCAGCAGCTTTATCAGGGGGCACGAGCAGTACTTC. This gives the protein CASSFIRGHEQYF.

The V and J genes are TRBV2 and TRBJ2-5; no clear D gene. Germline CDR1 SNHLY, CDR2 FYNNEI. This CDR3 spans 13 amino acids. Trimming removed 5 bases at V and 4 bases at J, with 11 bases between. CDR3 coding DNA: TGTGCCAGCAGTTCGGATGTTTCAGAGACCCAGTACTTC. Encoded protein: CASSSDVSETQYF.

The chain employs TRBV4-1 and TRBJ2-7; no clear D. This CDR3 is built from 15 residues. Trimming shortened V by 1 base and J by 4 bases, and 14 bases separated the two germline ends. Per the germline V gene, CDR1 is MGHRA and CDR2 is YSYEKL. The CDR3 DNA reads as TGCGCCAGCAGCCAAGCCCTAACTCAAGGGTACGAGCAGTACTTC. This gives the protein CASSQALTQGYEQYF.

This clone was seen a few times. The chain carries TRBV7-8 and TRBJ2-7, with TRBD2 matching over 13 bases. This CDR3 contains 16 residues. V dropped 1 base and J dropped 12; count of bases not matched to a gene: 12. Germline CDR1 reads SGHVS; CDR2 reads FQNEAQ. The CDR3 sequence: CASSLGSSGLAGKRYF. CDR3 in DNA: TGTGCCAGCAGCTTAGGGAGTTCGGGACTAGCGGGGAAAAGGTACTTC.

Only one count was recorded for this clone. The gene calls are TRBV27 and TRBJ1-1; 9 positions match TRBD1. V lost 8 bases and J lost 5; bases outside the gene matches: 3. The CDR3 spans 12 residues. The germline V gene has CDR1 MNHEY and CDR2 SMNVEV (reference sequence). The CDR3 loop reads CASGTGWTEAFF. Written as DNA, the CDR3 is TGTGCCAGCGGGACAGGGTGGACTGAAGCTTTCTTT.

The chain uses TRBV18 and TRBJ2-7; TRBD1 aligns across 8 bases. V lost 2 bases to trimming and J lost 7 bases; unmatched junction nucleotides: 7. The CDR3 consists of 14 residues. CDR1 and CDR2 (germline): KGHSH, LQKENI. CDR3 protein: CASSPADRGAEQYF. The CDR3, as DNA: TGTGCCAGCTCACCAGCCGACAGGGGTGCGGAGCAGTACTTC.

The chain uses TRBV19 and TRBJ2-3; D is undetermined. The V and J ends lost 4 bases and 5 bases respectively, with 13 bases between them. The CDR3 covers 14 residues. CDR1 and CDR2 from the germline V gene are LNHDA and SQIVND (reference sequence). The CDR3 spells CASSTSGSRDTQYF. The CDR3 DNA follows: TGTGCCAGTAGTACGTCCGGCTCACGAGATACGCAGTATTTT.